Sequencing of this TCR beta chain was carried out in a study of beta chain features in type 1 diabetes. Study-level results: Researchers report that Type 1 diabetes patients had moderately but significantly shorter TCRB CDR3s across all four CD4+ subsets.

After removal of 5 bases from V and 4 bases from J, the junction contained 7 bases not matched to a gene. The CDR3 has 14 residues. The germline CDR1 and CDR2 sequences are GTSNPN and SVGIG (reference sequence). What was sequenced were expressed TCRB transcripts, since all of the isolated RNA had been reverse transcribed. Clones were read by immunoSEQ multiplex PCR, and TCRdb kept only the in-frame ones, dropping some. The sample lists hundreds of thousands of clones; more than 13% were seen once. Sorted cells reached over 95% purity in every population. There are a few counts of this clone. Its antigen is currently unknown.

The chain is built from TRBV30 and TRBJ1-1; 10 bases align to TRBD1. The sample was naive CD4+ T cells from blood. This receptor was identified in a man younger than 35 with type 1 diabetes. CDR3 nucleotide sequence: TGTGCCTGGTTGGGACAGGGGACGGTCACTGAAGCTTTCTTT. Its translation: CAWLGQGTVTEAFF.